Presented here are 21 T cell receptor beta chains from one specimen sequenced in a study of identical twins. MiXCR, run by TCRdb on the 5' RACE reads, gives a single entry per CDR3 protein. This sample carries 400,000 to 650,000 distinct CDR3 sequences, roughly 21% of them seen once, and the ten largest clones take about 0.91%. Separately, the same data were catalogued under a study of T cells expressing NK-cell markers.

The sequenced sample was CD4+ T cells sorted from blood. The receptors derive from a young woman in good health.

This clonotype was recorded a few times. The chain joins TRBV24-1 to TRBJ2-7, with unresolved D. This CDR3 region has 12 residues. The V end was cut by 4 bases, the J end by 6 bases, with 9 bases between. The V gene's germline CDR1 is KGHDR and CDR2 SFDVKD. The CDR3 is CATSDYLGEQYF. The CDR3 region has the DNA TGTGCCACCAGTGACTACCTGGGCGAGCAGTACTTC.

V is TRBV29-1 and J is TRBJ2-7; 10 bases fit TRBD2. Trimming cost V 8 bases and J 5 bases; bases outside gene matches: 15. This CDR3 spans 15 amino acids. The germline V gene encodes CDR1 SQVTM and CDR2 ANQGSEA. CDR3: CSSPGEREGKNEQYF. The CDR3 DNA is TGCAGCTCTCCCGGGGAGCGGGAGGGTAAGAACGAGCAGTACTTC.

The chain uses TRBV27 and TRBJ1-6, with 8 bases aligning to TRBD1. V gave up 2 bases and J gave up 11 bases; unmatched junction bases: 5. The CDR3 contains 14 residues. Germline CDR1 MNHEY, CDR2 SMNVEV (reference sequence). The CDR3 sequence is CASSLKGTGAPLHF. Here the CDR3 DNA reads TGTGCCAGCAGTTTAAAGGGGACAGGTGCACCCCTCCACTTT.

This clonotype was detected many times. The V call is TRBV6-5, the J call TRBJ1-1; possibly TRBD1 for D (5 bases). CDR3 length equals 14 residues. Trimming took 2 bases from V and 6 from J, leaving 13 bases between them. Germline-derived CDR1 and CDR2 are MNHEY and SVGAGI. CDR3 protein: CASSYPGTGSEAFF. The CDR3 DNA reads TGTGCCAGCAGTTACCCAGGGACGGGGTCTGAAGCTTTCTTT.

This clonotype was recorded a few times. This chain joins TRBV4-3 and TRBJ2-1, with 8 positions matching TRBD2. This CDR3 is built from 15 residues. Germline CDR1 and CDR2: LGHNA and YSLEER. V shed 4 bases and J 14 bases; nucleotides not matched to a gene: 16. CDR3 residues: CASSPGTGGPRAEFF. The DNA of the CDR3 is TGCGCCAGCAGCCCCGGAACGGGAGGGCCCCGAGCTGAGTTCTTC.

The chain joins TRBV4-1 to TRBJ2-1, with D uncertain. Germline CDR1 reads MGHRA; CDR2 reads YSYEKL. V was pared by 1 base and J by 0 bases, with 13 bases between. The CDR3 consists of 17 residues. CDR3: CASSQALDLSSYNEQFF. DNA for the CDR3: TGCGCCAGCAGCCAAGCTCTAGATCTAAGCTCCTACAATGAGCAGTTCTTC.

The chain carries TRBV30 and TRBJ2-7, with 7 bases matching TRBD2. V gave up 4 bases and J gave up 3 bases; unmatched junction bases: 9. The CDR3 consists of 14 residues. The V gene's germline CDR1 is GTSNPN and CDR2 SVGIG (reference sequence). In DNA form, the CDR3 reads TGTGCCTGGAACGGGGGGTCAGCTGGCTACGAGCAGTACTTC. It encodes CAWNGGSAGYEQYF.

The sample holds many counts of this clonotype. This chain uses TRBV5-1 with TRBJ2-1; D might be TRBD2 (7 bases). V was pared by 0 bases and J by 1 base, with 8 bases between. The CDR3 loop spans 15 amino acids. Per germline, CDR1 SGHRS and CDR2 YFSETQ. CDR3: CASSLEGGSYNEQFF. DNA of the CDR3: TGCGCCAGCAGCTTGGAGGGGGGGTCCTACAATGAGCAGTTCTTC.

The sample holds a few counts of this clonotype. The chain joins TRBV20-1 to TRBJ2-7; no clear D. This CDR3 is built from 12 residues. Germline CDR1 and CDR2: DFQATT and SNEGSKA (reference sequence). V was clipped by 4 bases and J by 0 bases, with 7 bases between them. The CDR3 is CSAIRSSYEQYF. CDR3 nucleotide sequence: TGCAGTGCTATCAGGAGCTCCTACGAGCAGTACTTC.

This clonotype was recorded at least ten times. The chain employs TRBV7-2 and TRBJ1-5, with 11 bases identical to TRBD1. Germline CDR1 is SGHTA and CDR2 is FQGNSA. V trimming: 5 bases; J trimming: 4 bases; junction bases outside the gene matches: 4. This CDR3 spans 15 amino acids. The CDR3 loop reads CASSRDRGTNQPQHF. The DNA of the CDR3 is TGTGCCAGCAGCAGGGACAGGGGGACAAATCAGCCCCAGCATTTT.

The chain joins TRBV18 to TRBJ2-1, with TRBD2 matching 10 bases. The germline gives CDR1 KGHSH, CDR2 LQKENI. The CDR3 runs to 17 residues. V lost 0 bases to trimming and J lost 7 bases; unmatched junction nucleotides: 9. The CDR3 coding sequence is TGTGCCAGCTCACCACCAGCCACTAGCGGGGTGGGGAATGAGCAGTTCTTC. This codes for CASSPPATSGVGNEQFF.

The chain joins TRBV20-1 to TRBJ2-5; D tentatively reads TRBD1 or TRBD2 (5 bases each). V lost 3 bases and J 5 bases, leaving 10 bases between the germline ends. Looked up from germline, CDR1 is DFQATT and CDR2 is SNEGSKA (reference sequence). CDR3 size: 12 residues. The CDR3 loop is CSARSGLETQYF. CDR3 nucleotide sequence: TGCAGTGCTAGGTCGGGGCTGGAGACCCAGTACTTC.

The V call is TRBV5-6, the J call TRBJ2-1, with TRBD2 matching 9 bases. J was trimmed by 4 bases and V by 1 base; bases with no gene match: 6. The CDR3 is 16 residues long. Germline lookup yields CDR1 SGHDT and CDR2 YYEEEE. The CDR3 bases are TGTGCCAGCAGCTTGAGGCCTAGCGGGATTTACAATGAGCAGTTCTTC. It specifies CASSLRPSGIYNEQFF.

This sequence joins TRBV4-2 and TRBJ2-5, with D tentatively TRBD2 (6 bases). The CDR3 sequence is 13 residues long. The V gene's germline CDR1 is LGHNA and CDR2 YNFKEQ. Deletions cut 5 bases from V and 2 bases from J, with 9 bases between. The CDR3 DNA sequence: TGTGCCAGCAGCGTGGGACTGCAAGAGACCCAGTACTTC. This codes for CASSVGLQETQYF.

CDR3 in DNA: TGTGCCAGCAGAGTTGACAGCAACTATGGCTACACCTTC. Translated, it gives CASRVDSNYGYTF. The genes are TRBV6-1 and TRBJ1-2; weak D call: TRBD1 (5 bases). There are 13 residues in the CDR3. The V end lost 6 bases, the J end lost 2 bases, and 10 bases lay between the germline ends. In germline, CDR1 is MNHNS, CDR2 SASEGT.

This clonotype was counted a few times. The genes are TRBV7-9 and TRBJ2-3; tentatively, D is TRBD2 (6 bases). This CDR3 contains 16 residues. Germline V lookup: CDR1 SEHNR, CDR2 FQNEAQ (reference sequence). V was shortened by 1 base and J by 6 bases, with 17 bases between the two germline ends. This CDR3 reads CASSLGGRGFMDTQYF. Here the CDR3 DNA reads TGTGCCAGCAGCTTAGGGGGCCGGGGGTTTATGGATACGCAGTATTTT.

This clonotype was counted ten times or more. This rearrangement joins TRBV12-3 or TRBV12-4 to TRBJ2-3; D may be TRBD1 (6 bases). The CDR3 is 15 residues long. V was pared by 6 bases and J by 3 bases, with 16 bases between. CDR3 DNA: TGTGCCAGCAGCCCACGGACAGATAGGACAGATACGCAGTATTTT. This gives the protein CASSPRTDRTDTQYF.

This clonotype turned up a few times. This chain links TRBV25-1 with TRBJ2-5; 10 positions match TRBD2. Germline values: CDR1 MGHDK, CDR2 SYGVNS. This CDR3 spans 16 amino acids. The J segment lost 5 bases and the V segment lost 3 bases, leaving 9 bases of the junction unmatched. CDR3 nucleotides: TGTGCCAGCAGTGATGATAGCGGGAGGATTGTTGAGACCCAGTACTTC. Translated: CASSDDSGRIVETQYF.

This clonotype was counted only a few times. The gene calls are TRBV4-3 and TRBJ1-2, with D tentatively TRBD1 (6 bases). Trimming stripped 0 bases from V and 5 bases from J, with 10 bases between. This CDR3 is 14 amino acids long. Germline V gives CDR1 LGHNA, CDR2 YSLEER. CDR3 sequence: CASSQDLGAYGYTF. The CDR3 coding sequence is TGCGCCAGCAGCCAAGATCTGGGGGCGTATGGCTACACCTTC.

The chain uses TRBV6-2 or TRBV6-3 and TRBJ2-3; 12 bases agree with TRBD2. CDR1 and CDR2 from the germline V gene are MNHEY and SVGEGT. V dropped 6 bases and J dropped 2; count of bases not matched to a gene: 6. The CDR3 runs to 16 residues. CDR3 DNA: TGTGCCAGCAGCCGTACTAGCGGGAGGACCACAGATACGCAGTATTTT. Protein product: CASSRTSGRTTDTQYF.

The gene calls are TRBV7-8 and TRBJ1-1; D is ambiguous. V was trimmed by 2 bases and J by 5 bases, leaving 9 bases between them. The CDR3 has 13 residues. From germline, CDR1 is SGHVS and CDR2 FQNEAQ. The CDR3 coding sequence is TGTGCCAGCAGCTTATGGAGCAAGACTGAAGCTTTCTTT. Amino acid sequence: CASSLWSKTEAFF. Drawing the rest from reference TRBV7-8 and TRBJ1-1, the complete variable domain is GAGVSQSPRYKVAKRGQDVALRCDPISGHVSLFWYQQALGQGPEFLTYFQNEAQLDKSGLPSDRFFAERPEGSVSTLKIQRTQQEDSAVYLCASSLWSKTEAFFGQGTRLTVV.